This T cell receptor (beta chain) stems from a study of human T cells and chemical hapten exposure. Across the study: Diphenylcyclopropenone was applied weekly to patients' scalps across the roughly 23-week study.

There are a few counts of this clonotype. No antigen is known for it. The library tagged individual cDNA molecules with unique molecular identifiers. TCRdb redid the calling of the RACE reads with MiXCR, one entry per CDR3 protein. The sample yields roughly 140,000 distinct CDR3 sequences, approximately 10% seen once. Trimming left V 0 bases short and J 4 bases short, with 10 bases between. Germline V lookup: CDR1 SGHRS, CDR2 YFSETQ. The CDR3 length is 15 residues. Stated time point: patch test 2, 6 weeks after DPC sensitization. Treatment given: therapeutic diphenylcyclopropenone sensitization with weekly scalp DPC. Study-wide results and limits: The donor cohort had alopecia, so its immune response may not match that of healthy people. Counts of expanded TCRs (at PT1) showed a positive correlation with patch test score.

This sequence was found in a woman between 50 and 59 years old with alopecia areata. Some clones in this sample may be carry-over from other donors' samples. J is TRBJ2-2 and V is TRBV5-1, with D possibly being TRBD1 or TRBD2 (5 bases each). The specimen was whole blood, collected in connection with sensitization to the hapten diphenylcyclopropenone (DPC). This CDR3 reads CASSLASGTTGELFF. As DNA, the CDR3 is TGCGCCAGCAGCTTGGCCTCAGGGACCACCGGGGAGCTGTTTTTT.